This T cell receptor beta chain comes out of a study of shared clonotypes between healthy human individuals. At the level of the study: Aged between 18 and 49, the donors were a couple of women and three men.

As defined, naive CD8 cells were CD45RO-negative and positively selected for CCR7, with terminally differentiated effector memory CD45RA+ cells excluded. Sequencing was performed with immunoSEQ multiplex PCR; in TCRdb, only in-frame clones are kept and a portion is missing. The data hold over 2 million clones, with 85% to 95% observed a single time. V dropped 5 bases and J dropped 9; count of bases not matched to a gene: 4. CDR1 and CDR2 (germline): MNHEY, SMNVEV (reference sequence). This CDR3 region has 14 residues. This chain joins TRBV27 and TRBJ2-2, with 12 bases matching TRBD1. The clonotype comes from a man in his late teens or twenties in good health. Sequences were obtained from naive CD8+ T cells sorted from blood. CDR3 bases: TGTGCCAGCAGTCCTGGGACAGGGGGCAGGGAGCTGTTTTTT. Protein product: CASSPGTGGRELFF.